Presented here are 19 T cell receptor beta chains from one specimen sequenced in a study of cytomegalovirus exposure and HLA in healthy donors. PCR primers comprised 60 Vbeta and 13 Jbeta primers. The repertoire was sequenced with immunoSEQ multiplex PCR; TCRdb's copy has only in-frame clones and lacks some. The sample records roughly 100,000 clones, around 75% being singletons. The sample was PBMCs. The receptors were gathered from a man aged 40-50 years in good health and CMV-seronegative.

The CDR3 DNA is TGTGCCAGCAGTTACTCTTGGACAGGGAACTATGGCTACACCTTC. It codes for CASSYSWTGNYGYTF. This chain links TRBV6-5 with TRBJ1-2; 8 bases are a match to TRBD1. Losses at the gene ends were 0 bases for V and 2 bases for J; bases not matched to a gene: 2. Germline V CDR1 and CDR2: MNHEY, SVGAGI. The length of the CDR3 is 15 residues.

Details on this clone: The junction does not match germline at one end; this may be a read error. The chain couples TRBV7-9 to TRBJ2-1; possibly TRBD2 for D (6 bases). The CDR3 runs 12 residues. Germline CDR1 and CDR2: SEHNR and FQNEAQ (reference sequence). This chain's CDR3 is CSSSWTIDEQFF. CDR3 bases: TGTTCCAGCAGCTGGACTATCGATGAGCAGTTCTTC. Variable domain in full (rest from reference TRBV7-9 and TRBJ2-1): DTGVSQNPRHKITKRGQNVTFRCDPISEHNRLYWYRQTLGQGPEFLTYFQNEAQLEKSRLLSDRFSAERPKGSFSTLEIQRTEQGDSAMYLCSSSWTIDEQFFGPGTRLTVL.

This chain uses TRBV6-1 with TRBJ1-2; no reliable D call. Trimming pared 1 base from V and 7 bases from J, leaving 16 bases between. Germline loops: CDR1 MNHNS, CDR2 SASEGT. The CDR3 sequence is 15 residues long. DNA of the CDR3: TGTGCCAGCAGTGAAGTTCAGGTCTCCCCCTCTGGCTACACCTTC. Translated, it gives CASSEVQVSPSGYTF.

The CDR3 DNA sequence: TGTGCCAGCAGCCCCATCCGGGACAAGCTCTACGAGCAGTACTTC. Protein: CASSPIRDKLYEQYF. This chain uses TRBV6-6 with TRBJ2-7; TRBD1 might be the D (6 bases). CDR3 size: 15 residues. Per the germline V gene, CDR1 is MNHNY and CDR2 is SVGAGI (reference sequence). The V end lost 6 bases, the J end lost 3 bases, and 18 bases lay between the germline ends.

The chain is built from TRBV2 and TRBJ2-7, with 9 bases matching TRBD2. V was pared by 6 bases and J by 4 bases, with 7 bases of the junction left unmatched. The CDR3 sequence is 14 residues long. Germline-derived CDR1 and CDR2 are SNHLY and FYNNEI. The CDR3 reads CASSPGLAKYEQYF. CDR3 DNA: TGTGCCAGCAGCCCGGGACTAGCTAAATACGAGCAGTACTTC.

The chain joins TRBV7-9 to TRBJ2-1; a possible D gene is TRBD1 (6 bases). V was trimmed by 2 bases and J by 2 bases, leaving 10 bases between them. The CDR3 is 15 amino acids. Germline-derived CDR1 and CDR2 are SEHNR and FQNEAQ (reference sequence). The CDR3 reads CASSLWDIAYNEQFF. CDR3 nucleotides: TGTGCCAGCAGCTTATGGGACATCGCCTACAATGAGCAGTTCTTC.

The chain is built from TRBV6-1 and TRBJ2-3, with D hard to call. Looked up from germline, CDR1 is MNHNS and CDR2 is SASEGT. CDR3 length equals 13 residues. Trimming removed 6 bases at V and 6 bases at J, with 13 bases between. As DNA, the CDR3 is TGTGCCAGCAGCCGACCGATCGGGGATACGCAGTATTTT. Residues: CASSRPIGDTQYF.

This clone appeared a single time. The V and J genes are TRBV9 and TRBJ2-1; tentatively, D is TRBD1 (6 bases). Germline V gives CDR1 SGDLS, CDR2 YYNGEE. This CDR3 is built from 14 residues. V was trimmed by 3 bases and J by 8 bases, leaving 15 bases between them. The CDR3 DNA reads TGTGCCAGCAGCGCCCAACCACAGGGTTATGAGCAGTTCTTC. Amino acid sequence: CASSAQPQGYEQFF.

The CDR3 coding sequence is TGTGCCAGCAGTTTAGGGCAGGGGCCCTACGAGCAGTACTTC. It translates to CASSLGQGPYEQYF. The chain uses TRBV28 and TRBJ2-7; possible D gene TRBD1, 6 bases. The CDR3 is 14 residues long. V was cut by 2 bases and J by 2 bases, with 10 bases left in between. CDR1 MDHEN and CDR2 SYDVKM come from the germline V gene.

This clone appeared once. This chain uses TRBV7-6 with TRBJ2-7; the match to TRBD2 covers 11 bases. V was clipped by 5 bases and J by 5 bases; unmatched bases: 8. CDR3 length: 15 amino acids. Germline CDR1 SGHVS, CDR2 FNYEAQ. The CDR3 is CASSPIAGGPHEQYF. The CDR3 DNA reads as TGTGCCAGCAGCCCCATAGCGGGGGGGCCTCACGAGCAGTACTTC.

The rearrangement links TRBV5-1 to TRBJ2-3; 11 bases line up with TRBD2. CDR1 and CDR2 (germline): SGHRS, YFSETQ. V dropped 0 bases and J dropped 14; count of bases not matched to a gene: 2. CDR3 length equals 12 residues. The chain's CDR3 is CASSLGLAGLYF. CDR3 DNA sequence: TGCGCCAGCAGCTTGGGACTAGCGGGGCTGTATTTT.

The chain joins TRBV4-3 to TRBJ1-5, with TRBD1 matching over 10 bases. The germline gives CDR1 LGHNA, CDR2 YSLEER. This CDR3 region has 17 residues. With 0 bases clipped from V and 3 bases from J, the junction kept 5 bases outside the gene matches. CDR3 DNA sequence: TGCGCCAGCAGCCAAGATCTGGGACAGGGGAACAATCAGCCCCAGCATTTT. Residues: CASSQDLGQGNNQPQHF.

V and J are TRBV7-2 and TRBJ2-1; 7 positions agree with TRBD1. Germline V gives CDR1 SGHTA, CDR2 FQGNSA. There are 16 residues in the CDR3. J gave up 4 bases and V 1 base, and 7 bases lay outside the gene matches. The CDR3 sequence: CASSLVGDRPYNEQFF. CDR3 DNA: TGTGCCAGCAGCTTAGTTGGGGACAGACCTTACAATGAGCAGTTCTTC.

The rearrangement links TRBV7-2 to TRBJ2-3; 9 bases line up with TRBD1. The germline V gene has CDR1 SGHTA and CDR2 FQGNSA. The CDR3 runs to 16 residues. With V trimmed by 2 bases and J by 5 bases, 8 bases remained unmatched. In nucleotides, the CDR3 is TGTGCCAGCAGCTTATGGACAGGGGTGAGGGGAGATACGCAGTATTTT. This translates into CASSLWTGVRGDTQYF.

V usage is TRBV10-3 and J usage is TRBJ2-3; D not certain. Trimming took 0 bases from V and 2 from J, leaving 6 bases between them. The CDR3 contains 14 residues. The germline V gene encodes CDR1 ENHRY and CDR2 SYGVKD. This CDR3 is CAISESTNTDTQYF. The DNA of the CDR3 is TGTGCCATCAGTGAGTCGACAAACACAGATACGCAGTATTTT.

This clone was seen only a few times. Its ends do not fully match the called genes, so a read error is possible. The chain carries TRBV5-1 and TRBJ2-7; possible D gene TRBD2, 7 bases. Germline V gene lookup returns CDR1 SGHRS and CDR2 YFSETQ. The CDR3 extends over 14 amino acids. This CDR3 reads CASSLEGQGRVWCF. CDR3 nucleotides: TGCGCCAGCAGCTTGGAGGGCCAGGGGAGGGTCTGGTGCTTC.

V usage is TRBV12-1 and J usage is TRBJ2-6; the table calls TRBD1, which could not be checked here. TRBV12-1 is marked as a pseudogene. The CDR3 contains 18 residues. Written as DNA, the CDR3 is TGTGCCGGACGGGGCAGACAGGGAAGGGCGACCGGGGCCAACGTCCTGACTTTC. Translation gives CAGRGRQGRATGANVLTF.

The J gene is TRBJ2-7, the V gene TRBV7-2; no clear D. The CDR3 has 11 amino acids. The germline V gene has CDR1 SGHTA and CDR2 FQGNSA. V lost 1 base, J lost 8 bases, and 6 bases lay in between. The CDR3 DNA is TGTGCCAGCAGCTTAGGAGTCCAGCAGTACTTC. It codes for CASSLGVQQYF.

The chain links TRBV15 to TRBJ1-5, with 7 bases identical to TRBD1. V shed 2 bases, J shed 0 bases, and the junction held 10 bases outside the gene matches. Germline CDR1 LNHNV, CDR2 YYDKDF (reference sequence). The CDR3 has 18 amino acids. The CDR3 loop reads CATSRRPMTGYSNQPQHF. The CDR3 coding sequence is TGTGCCACCAGCAGAAGGCCGATGACAGGGTATAGCAATCAGCCCCAGCATTTT. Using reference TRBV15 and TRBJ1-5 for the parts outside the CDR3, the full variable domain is DAMVIQNPRYQVTQFGKPVTLSCSQTLNHNVMYWYQQKSSQAPKLLFHYYDKDFNNEADTPDNFQSRRPNTSFCFLDIRSPGLGDTAMYLCATSRRPMTGYSNQPQHFGDGTRLSIL.